These T cell receptor beta chains were read from a single sample in a study of early T cells in non-severe SARS-CoV-2 infection. TCRdb used MiXCR to reprocess the 5' RACE reads, holding one entry per CDR3 protein. The table lists nearly 70,000 distinct CDR3 sequences, more than 3.5% of them singletons. The starting material was whole blood, obtained at baseline. Source of these receptors: an adult who was a healthcare worker with PCR-confirmed SARS-CoV-2 infection or an uninfected control (not recorded which). The donor label of this sample is uncertain. CDR3s include the opening cysteine and the closing phenylalanine or tryptophan. D genes are given only for firm matches. Not all rows give a size; the values are once, few, many and, for expanded clones, a class.

size,D,V,J,CDR3,DNA
many,TRBD2,TRBV12-3/TRBV12-4,TRBJ2-3,CASSLPTSGSTDTQYF,TGTGCCAGCAGTTTACCGACTAGCGGGAGCACAGATACGCAGTATTTT
.,.,TRBV20-1,TRBJ2-3,CSASLDTQYF,TGCAGTGCTAGCCTAGATACGCAGTATTTT
many,.,TRBV21-1,TRBJ1-2,CASSKRDRGDGYTF,TGTGCCAGCAGCAAAAGGGACAGGGGCGATGGCTACACCTTC
many,TRBD2,TRBV11-2,TRBJ2-3,CASSLGSGLAVTTSTDTQYF,TGTGCCAGCAGCTTGGGGTCGGGACTAGCGGTTACTACTAGCACAGATACGCAGTATTTT
many,.,TRBV7-3,TRBJ2-6,CASSLRKGNPVLTF,TGTGCCAGCAGCTTACGAAAGGGAAATCCAGTCCTGACTTTC
many,.,TRBV7-6,TRBJ2-3,CATTTGAGGTDTQYF,TGTGCCACCACCACAGGGGCTGGGGGGACAGATACGCAGTATTTT
few,.,TRBV11-2,TRBJ1-3,CASSLGQLVQAGNTIYF,TGTGCCAGCAGCTTAGGGCAGTTAGTTCAAGCTGGAAACACCATATATTTT
.,.,TRBV12-3/TRBV12-4,TRBJ1-1,CASRLNPALNTEAFF,TGTGCCAGCAGACTTAACCCGGCTTTGAACACTGAAGCTTTCTTT
many,TRBD2,TRBV5-1,TRBJ2-7,CASSTGLEVEQYF,TGCGCCAGCAGCACAGGACTAGAGGTCGAGCAGTACTTC
few,.,TRBV10-1,TRBJ2-7,CASSDSLHEQYF,TGCGCCAGCAGTGACTCTCTACACGAGCAGTACTTC
many,.,TRBV12-3/TRBV12-4,TRBJ1-4,CASSPRTGRANEKLFF,TGTGCCAGCAGTCCCCGTACGGGGCGGGCTAATGAAAAACTGTTTTTT
many,.,TRBV14,TRBJ2-3,CASSQDGGIVADTQYF,TGTGCCAGCAGCCAAGATGGGGGAATCGTGGCCGATACGCAGTATTTT
many,.,TRBV20-1,TRBJ1-5,CSAPRAGEDNQPQHF,TGCAGTGCTCCTAGGGCCGGGGAGGACAATCAGCCCCAGCATTTT
many,.,TRBV6-4,TRBJ2-3,CASSDSDSGESTQYF,TGTGCCAGCAGTGACTCAGATTCAGGGGAGTCAACGCAGTATTTT
few,.,TRBV7-9,TRBJ2-3,CASSLSDTQYF,TGTGCCAGCAGCTTGTCAGATACGCAGTATTTT
few,.,TRBV4-1,TRBJ1-6,CASRGPSTYNSPLHF,TGCGCCAGCAGGGGACCGAGCACCTATAATTCACCCCTCCACTTT
few,.,TRBV2,TRBJ2-7,CASRAETYEQYF,TGTGCCAGCAGGGCGGAGACCTACGAGCAGTACTTC
few,.,TRBV13,TRBJ1-1,CASSLTIGQWGATEAFF,TGTGCCAGCAGCTTAACGATTGGTCAGTGGGGCGCGACTGAAGCTTTCTTT
few,TRBD2,TRBV20-1,TRBJ2-3,CSASGGGFGTDTQYF,TGCAGTGCTAGCGGGGGGGGATTTGGCACAGATACGCAGTATTTT
many,TRBD1,TRBV7-9,TRBJ2-3,CASSLVSGTGMTDTQYF,TGTGCCAGCAGCTTAGTAAGCGGGACAGGGATGACAGATACGCAGTATTTT
.,.,TRBV28,TRBJ2-3,CASSLTGPDTQYF,TGTGCCAGCAGTTTAACAGGGCCAGATACGCAGTATTTT
many,TRBD1,TRBV5-6,TRBJ1-5,CASSLGQGLGPQHF,TGTGCCAGCAGCTTGGGACAGGGGCTTGGGCCCCAGCATTTT
.,.,TRBV5-1,TRBJ1-1,CASSLDRANTEAFF,TGCGCCAGCAGCTTGGATCGAGCTAACACTGAAGCTTTCTTT
many,TRBD1,TRBV24-1,TRBJ1-2,CATSDFPGGVNGYTF,TGTGCCACCAGTGATTTTCCAGGGGGCGTCAATGGCTACACCTTC
few,.,TRBV11-2,TRBJ2-4,CASSLSKNIQYF,TGTGCCAGCAGCCTCTCTAAAAACATTCAGTACTTC
.,.,TRBV19,TRBJ1-5,CASSMEMGRGSNQPQHF,TGTGCCAGTAGTATGGAGATGGGTCGGGGAAGCAATCAGCCCCAGCATTTT
many,TRBD1,TRBV6-4,TRBJ2-3,CASSDYLGQITDTQYF,TGTGCCAGCAGTGACTATCTGGGACAGATCACAGATACGCAGTATTTT
few,TRBD1,TRBV7-2,TRBJ1-6,CASSSSDRGSNSPLHF,TGTGCCAGCAGCTCCAGCGACAGGGGGTCAAATTCACCCCTCCACTTT
many,.,TRBV5-6,TRBJ1-3,CASSLDRRSGNTIYF,TGTGCCAGCAGCTTGGACAGGCGCTCTGGAAACACCATATATTTT
few,.,TRBV4-3,TRBJ2-6,CASSQDMAASGANVLTF,TGCGCCAGCAGCCAAGATATGGCGGCCTCTGGGGCCAACGTCCTGACTTTC
few,.,TRBV5-5,TRBJ1-5,CASSLGDQPQHF,TGTGCCAGCAGCTTGGGTGATCAGCCCCAGCATTTT
.,.,TRBV18,TRBJ1-1,CASSPTGGETEAFF,TGTGCCAGCTCACCCACGGGAGGGGAGACTGAAGCTTTCTTT
many,TRBD1,TRBV7-2,TRBJ2-1,CASRPGTGRRQFF,TGTGCCAGCAGACCAGGGACAGGGCGGCGGCAGTTCTTC
.,TRBD1,TRBV5-5,TRBJ1-2,CASSTWDRGGSGYTF,TGTGCCAGCAGCACCTGGGACAGGGGAGGGTCGGGCTACACCTTC
many,.,TRBV6-5,TRBJ1-6,CASNGRGSYNSPLHF,TGTGCCAGCAATGGCAGGGGTTCCTATAATTCACCCCTCCACTTT
many,.,TRBV11-2,TRBJ2-2,CASSPDPSYTGELFF,TGTGCCAGCAGCCCCGACCCAAGTTACACCGGGGAGCTGTTTTTT
few,.,TRBV9,TRBJ2-5,CASSVEEFQETQYF,TGTGCCAGCAGCGTAGAAGAGTTTCAAGAGACCCAGTACTTC
few,TRBD2,TRBV7-2,TRBJ2-3,CASSVTSGGTLADTQYF,TGTGCCAGCAGCGTGACTAGCGGGGGGACCTTGGCAGATACGCAGTATTTT
many,.,TRBV20-1,TRBJ2-7,CSARVSYEQYF,TGCAGTGCTAGAGTATCCTACGAGCAGTACTTC
many,.,TRBV7-9,TRBJ1-2,CASSPGAHESYGYTF,TGTGCCAGCAGCCCCGGGGCGCACGAGAGCTATGGCTACACCTTC
many,.,TRBV20-1,TRBJ2-7,CSARDRDNYEQYF,TGCAGTGCTAGAGACAGGGACAACTACGAGCAGTACTTC
few,TRBD2,TRBV28,TRBJ2-3,CASGTSGGLVDTQYF,TGTGCCAGCGGGACTAGCGGGGGCCTGGTGGATACGCAGTATTTT
few,TRBD1,TRBV11-2,TRBJ1-1,CASSRLPGQGLNTEAFF,TGTGCCAGCAGCCGCCTCCCGGGACAGGGTTTGAACACTGAAGCTTTCTTT
.,.,TRBV5-1,TRBJ1-3,CASSLAGPTRRNTIYF,TGCGCCAGCAGCTTAGCAGGGCCAACACGTAGAAACACCATATATTTT
many,TRBD1,TRBV12-3/TRBV12-4,TRBJ1-5,CASTKDRGTQPQHF,TGTGCCAGCACGAAGGACAGGGGGACCCAGCCCCAGCATTTT